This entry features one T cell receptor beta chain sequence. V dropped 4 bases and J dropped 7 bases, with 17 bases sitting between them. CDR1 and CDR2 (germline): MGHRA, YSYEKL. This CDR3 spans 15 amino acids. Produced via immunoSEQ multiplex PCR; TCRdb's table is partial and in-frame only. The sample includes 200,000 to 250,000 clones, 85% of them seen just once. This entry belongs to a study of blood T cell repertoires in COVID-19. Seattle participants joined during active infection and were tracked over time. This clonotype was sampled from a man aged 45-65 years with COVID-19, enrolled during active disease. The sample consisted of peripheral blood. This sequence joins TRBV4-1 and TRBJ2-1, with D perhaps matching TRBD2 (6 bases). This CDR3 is CASSLGGRPLNEQFF. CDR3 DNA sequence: TGCGCCAGCAGCCTCGGAGGGCGCCCCTTGAATGAGCAGTTCTTC.